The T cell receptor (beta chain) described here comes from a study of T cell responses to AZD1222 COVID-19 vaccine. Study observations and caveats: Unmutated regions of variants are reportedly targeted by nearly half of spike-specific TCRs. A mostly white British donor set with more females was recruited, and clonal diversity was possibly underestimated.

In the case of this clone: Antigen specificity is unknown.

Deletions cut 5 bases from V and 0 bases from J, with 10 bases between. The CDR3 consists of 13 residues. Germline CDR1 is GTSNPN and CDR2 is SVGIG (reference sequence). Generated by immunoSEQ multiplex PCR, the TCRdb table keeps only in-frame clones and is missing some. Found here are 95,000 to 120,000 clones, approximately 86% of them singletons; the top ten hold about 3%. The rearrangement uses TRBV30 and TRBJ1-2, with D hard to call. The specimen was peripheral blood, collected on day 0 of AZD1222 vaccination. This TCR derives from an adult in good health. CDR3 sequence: CAWLDRANYGYTF. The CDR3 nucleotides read TGTGCCTGGTTGGACCGAGCTAACTATGGCTACACCTTC.